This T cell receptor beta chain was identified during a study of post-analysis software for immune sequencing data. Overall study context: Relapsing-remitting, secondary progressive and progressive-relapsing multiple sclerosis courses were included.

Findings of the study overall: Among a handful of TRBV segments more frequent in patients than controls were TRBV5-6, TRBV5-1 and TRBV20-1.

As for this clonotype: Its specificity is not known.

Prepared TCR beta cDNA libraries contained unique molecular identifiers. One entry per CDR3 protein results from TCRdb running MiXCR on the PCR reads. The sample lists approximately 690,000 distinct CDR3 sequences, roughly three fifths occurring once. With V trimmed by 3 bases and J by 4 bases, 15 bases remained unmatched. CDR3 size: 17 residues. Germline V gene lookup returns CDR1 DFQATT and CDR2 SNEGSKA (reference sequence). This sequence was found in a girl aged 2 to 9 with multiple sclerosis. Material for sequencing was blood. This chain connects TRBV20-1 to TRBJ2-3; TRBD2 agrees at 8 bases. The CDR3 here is CSARGGYAGGLSDTQYF. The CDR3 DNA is TGCAGTGCTAGGGGGGGCTATGCGGGAGGATTATCAGATACGCAGTATTTT.